This TCR beta chain was obtained from a study of T cells of healthy individuals. V was trimmed by 4 bases and J by 5 bases, leaving 4 bases between them. The germline V gene encodes CDR1 SQVTM and CDR2 ANQGSEA. The CDR3 contains 10 residues. TCRdb re-called the 5' RACE reads with MiXCR, one entry per CDR3 protein. The sample gives approximately 100,000 distinct CDR3 sequences, about 16% of which show up once; approximately 5.7% is in the top ten. This clonotype was recorded at least ten times. This receptor was taken from a human donor in good health. The chain links TRBV29-1 to TRBJ2-3; unclear D gene. The DNA for the CDR3 is TGCAGCGTTGCCGTAGATACGCAGTATTTT. Translation gives CSVAVDTQYF.